These 4 T cell receptor beta chains were sequenced from one sample in a study of T-cell reconstitution after alpha-beta-depleted transplantation in children. Unique molecular identifiers were used in preparing the TCRbeta library. One entry per CDR3 protein results from TCRdb running MiXCR on the PCR reads. Here the sample spans 600,000 or so distinct CDR3 sequences, 23% being singletons. The sequences come from PBMCs, mostly from graft donor cells, collected 360 days after TCRalphabeta/CD19-depleted stem cell transplant. These receptors originate from a boy in the first two years of life who had a stem cell transplant for acute myeloid leukemia, so the T cells may come from the graft donor.

This rearrangement joins TRBV9 to TRBJ1-2; D gene ambiguous. Germline values: CDR1 SGDLS, CDR2 YYNGEE. The CDR3 totals 14 residues. V was shortened by 4 bases and J by 4 bases, with 14 bases between the two germline ends. In DNA, the CDR3 is TGTGCCAGCAGCCCCCAATCCCTCCTCTATGGCTACACCTTC. It encodes CASSPQSLLYGYTF.

This clonotype was observed a few times. This rearrangement joins TRBV5-6 to TRBJ2-7, with D unresolved. CDR1 is SGHDT and CDR2 is YYEEEE in the germline V gene. The CDR3 sequence is 14 residues long. Trimming cost V 4 bases and J 7 bases, with 18 bases left between them. CDR3 DNA: TGTGCCAGCAGCGCCGTTGGAGTAGTAGGGGAGCAGTACGTC. Translation: CASSAVGVVGEQYV.

The chain links TRBV9 to TRBJ1-2; possible D gene TRBD1, 5 bases. The V gene lost 3 bases and the J gene lost 6 bases, with 15 bases spanning the gap. The CDR3 runs to 14 residues. Germline V gene lookup returns CDR1 SGDLS and CDR2 YYNGEE. The CDR3 reads CASSEYGDGDGYTF. In nucleotides, the CDR3 is TGTGCCAGCAGCGAGTATGGGGACGGCGATGGCTACACCTTC.

This clonotype was found once. This chain uses TRBV28 with TRBJ2-1; D call uncertain. The CDR3 has 16 amino acids. The germline V gene encodes CDR1 MDHEN and CDR2 SYDVKM. The germline V and J ends were trimmed by 3 bases and 0 bases, with 12 bases remaining between them. CDR3 in amino acids: CASSLILQGSYNEQFF. The DNA for the CDR3 is TGTGCCAGCAGTTTGATCCTACAAGGCTCCTACAATGAGCAGTTCTTC.